This TCR beta chain appears in the sequencing data of a study of identical twins (dated by TCRdb to 2015 to 2016). In terms of the full investigation: To test whether fetal clonotypes persist, this study deep-sequenced TCR alpha and beta repertoires from monozygotic twins, from unrelated adults of various ages, and from cord blood. Replicate twin experiments were performed at different times using different library preparation protocols to rule out contamination.

This clonotype was seen ten or more times. Its antigen target is currently unknown. Qualities for individual bases were not recorded, and no much larger clone is one base off. The CDR3 measures 15 amino acids from cysteine to phenylalanine. Of the read, only the CDR3 DNA is kept; its 45 bases are in frame from base 1. As encoded in the germline V gene, CDR1 is SQVTM while CDR2 is ANQGSEA. Compared with germline, V lacks 0 bases and J lacks 4 bases; bases without a gene match: 8. The library was obtained by 5' RACE. Sequencing instrument: Illumina HiSeq 2000. A universal primer binding site was introduced by template switching, and a unique molecular identifier was present in the final cDNA, enabling accurate counting of TCR cDNA molecules. Specific primers in the conserved constant-segment region were used to synthesize first-strand cDNA for TCR alpha and beta chains. To control for contamination, every cDNA library was double barcoded, receiving both a SMART-Mk sample barcode and Illumina barcodes. Two successive PCR steps introduced TruSeq adapter sequences along with Illumina sample barcodes. Sequencing of the TCR alpha and beta cDNA libraries was done on the Illumina HiSeq platform using custom primers. Turning to the authors' computational methods: MiGEC processed the raw reads to extract unique molecular identifiers, while MiXCR was used to determine the CDR3 positions. For each individual, recombination models were inferred using an EM algorithm with the repgenHMM and IGoR tools. The analysis of shared clonotypes was done with the tcR package in R, with sharing normalized by the product of cloneset sizes. Out-of-frame nonproductive sequences were analyzed to study raw recombination free of thymic and clonal selection effects. The public reads were reprocessed in TCRdb via fastp at Q25 and MiXCR, keeping in-frame beta chains. A single entry per CDR3 protein holds the most common genes and DNA from its merged rows. The V and J calls here are based on TCRdb, not the publication. The sample has hundreds of thousands of distinct CDR3 sequences on record, 5.5% to 6.5% of them singletons. Of the sample, 1.5% to 2% falls within the top ten clones.

All donors were healthy Caucasians. Three unrelated non-twin adults were also sequenced: a male aged 18 to 30, a male aged 50 to 60 and a female aged 50 to 60. Miltenyi CD45RO+ enrichment and human naive T-cell isolation kits were used to isolate memory (CD45RO+) and naive T cells from PBMC. Study-level results and caveats: Recombination models systematically underestimated out-of-frame TCR alpha sharing in monozygotic twins but agreed with sharing between unrelated individuals. Abundant cord blood beta clonotypes carried fewer insertions; young adult naive repertoires showed a weaker similar trend, while memory repertoires showed none. In beta out-of-frame sequences, excess twin sharing was weaker, because having fewer shared sequences lowered the signal-to-noise ratio. Invariant T cells such as MAIT and iNKT could partly confound zero-insertion analyses, though diverse VJ usage argued against this for most clonotypes. Compared with coincidental sharing between unrelated individuals, an excess of low generation-probability sequences was observed among out-of-frame TCR alpha sequences shared between twins. Because the same donors could not be followed over many years, conclusions were based on cross-sectional statistical analysis.

Sequenced sample: naive T cells sorted from blood. The cell subset or site label on this specimen signifies: cells isolated with a human naive T-cell isolation kit. The receptor was isolated from a man aged 18 to 30 in good health. The chain joins TRBV29-1 to TRBJ1-2; the central 7 bases match TRBD1. The CDR3 amino acid sequence is: CSVEDLDRFSYGYTF. The nucleotide sequence reads as follows: TGCAGCGTTGAAGATCTGGACAGGTTCAGCTATGGCTACACCTTC.